This T cell receptor (beta chain) appears in the sequencing data of a study of identifying expanded T cells in peripheral blood. Overall study results and limits: Technical replicates showed about 1.1 changed clones; around 2 weeks 15 to 20; four weeks 19. Clone count variance between roughly two-week samples rose with total template count.

Assay used: immunoSEQ multiplex PCR; TCRdb lists only in-frame clones, some missing. The sample records 100,000 to 150,000 clones, 86% being singletons. Healthy donors had no documented immune events, such as infections, while sampled. Remarks on this clone: Its antigen is still unknown.

Germline V gene data show CDR1 as SEHNR and CDR2 as FQNEAQ (reference sequence). Germline trimming cut 1 base from V and 5 bases from J; bases unmatched to any gene: 12. The length of the CDR3 is 17 residues. Sequenced sample: blood. The chain joins TRBV7-9 to TRBJ2-5; the match to TRBD1 covers 8 bases. This TCR came from a person aged 18-69 years in good health. This chain's CDR3 is CASSLGGARGPDETQYF. As DNA, the CDR3 is TGTGCCAGCAGCTTAGGAGGGGCCAGGGGGCCCGATGAGACCCAGTACTTC.